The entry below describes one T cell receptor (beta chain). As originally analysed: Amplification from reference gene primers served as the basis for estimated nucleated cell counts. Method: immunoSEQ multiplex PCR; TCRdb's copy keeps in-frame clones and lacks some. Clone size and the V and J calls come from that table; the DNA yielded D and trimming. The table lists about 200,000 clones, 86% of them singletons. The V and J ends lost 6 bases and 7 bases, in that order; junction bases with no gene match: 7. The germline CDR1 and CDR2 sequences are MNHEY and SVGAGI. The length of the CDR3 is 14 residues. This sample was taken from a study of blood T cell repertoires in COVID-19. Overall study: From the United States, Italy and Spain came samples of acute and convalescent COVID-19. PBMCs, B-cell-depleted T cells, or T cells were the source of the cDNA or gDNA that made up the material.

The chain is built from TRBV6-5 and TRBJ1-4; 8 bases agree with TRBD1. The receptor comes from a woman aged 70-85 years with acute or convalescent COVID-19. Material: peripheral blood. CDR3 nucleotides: TGTGCCAGCAGAACAGGGGGGCGGGGTGAAAAACTGTTTTTT. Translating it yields CASRTGGRGEKLFF.